This TCR beta chain was sequenced for a study of metastatic and nonmetastatic thyroid tumors. Treatment of any kind had been given to no patient before thyroid surgery. This clone was seen many times. TCRdb re-processed the PCR reads through MiXCR. The sample lists 91,000 or so clones, 12% occurring once. Looked up from germline, CDR1 is SGHKS and CDR2 is YYEKEE (reference sequence). The CDR3 has 15 amino acids. Trimming left V 3 bases short and J 4 bases short, with 14 bases between. This TCR came from a female donor with papillary thyroid cancer or a benign thyroid nodule (not recorded which). Some clones in this sample may be carry-over from other donors' samples. Sequencing input: blood. The chain uses TRBV5-5 and TRBJ2-1; possible D gene TRBD2, 6 bases. The CDR3: CASSSLAALYNEQFF. The CDR3, as DNA: TGTGCCAGCAGCTCACTAGCAGCTCTGTACAATGAGCAGTTCTTC.